One sample yielded the 25 T cell receptor beta chains listed below, sequenced in a study of cytomegalovirus exposure and HLA in healthy donors. Primers included in the PCR were 60 Vbeta and 13 Jbeta primers. Using immunoSEQ multiplex PCR, the repertoire was profiled, and TCRdb retains in-frame clones only, with some absent. Recorded for this sample: 87,000 or so clones. Sequenced: PBMCs. All receptors come from a man aged 50 to 59 in good health and CMV-seropositive.

The chain carries TRBV27 and TRBJ1-4; D not resolved. From germline, CDR1 is MNHEY and CDR2 SMNVEV (reference sequence). V lost 3 bases, J lost 7 bases, and 9 bases lay in between. This CDR3 contains 13 residues. CDR3 sequence reads: CASSLDYGEKLFF. As DNA, the CDR3 is TGTGCCAGCAGTTTGGACTACGGTGAAAAACTGTTTTTT.

The genes are TRBV5-1 and TRBJ2-1, with D perhaps matching TRBD2 (5 bases). CDR1 and CDR2 from the germline V gene are SGHRS and YFSETQ. The germline V and J ends were trimmed by 0 bases and 4 bases, with 11 bases remaining between them. This CDR3 is 15 amino acids long. DNA for the CDR3: TGCGCCAGCAGCTTGGGGTCTAGCTGGTACAATGAGCAGTTCTTC. Amino acids: CASSLGSSWYNEQFF. Supplemented by reference TRBV5-1 and TRBJ2-1, the full variable domain reads KAGVTQTPRYLIKTRGQQVTLSCSPISGHRSVSWYQQTPGQGLQFLFEYFSETQRNKGNFPGRFSGRQFSNSRSEMNVSTLELGDSALYLCASSLGSSWYNEQFFGPGTRLTVL.

J is TRBJ1-6 and V is TRBV30; no clear D. With 4 bases removed from V and 6 bases from J, the gap between germline ends came to 16 bases. The germline gives CDR1 GTSNPN, CDR2 SVGIG (reference sequence). The CDR3 is 15 amino acids. CDR3 nucleotides: TGTGCCTGGAACAGCAAGGGAGGCTCTAATTCACCCCTCCACTTT. Protein sequence: CAWNSKGGSNSPLHF.

V usage is TRBV11-2 and J usage is TRBJ2-1; no clear D gene. V lost 6 bases and J lost 6, with 21 bases in between. Germline V CDR1 and CDR2: SGHAT, FQNNGV. The CDR3 spans 16 residues. CDR3 region: CASRLLGASRSNEQFF. CDR3 sequence (DNA): TGTGCCAGCAGACTCCTCGGAGCCTCTCGGAGCAATGAGCAGTTCTTC.

V gene TRBV6-5 combines with J gene TRBJ1-1; 9 nucleotides align to TRBD1. The germline V gene has CDR1 MNHEY and CDR2 SVGAGI. The CDR3 has 15 amino acids. J gave up 5 bases and V 0 bases, and 4 bases lay outside the gene matches. CDR3 nucleotide sequence: TGTGCCAGCAGTTACTCGAACAGGGGGCGAACTGAAGCTTTCTTT. Protein product: CASSYSNRGRTEAFF.

The V call is TRBV12-5, the J call TRBJ1-4; TRBD1 aligns across 11 bases. The CDR3 is 17 residues long. Germline CDR1 and CDR2: LGHNT and FRNRAP. Trimming removed 7 bases from V and 0 bases from J; junction bases left unmatched: 7. In nucleotides, the CDR3 is TGTGCTAGTGCTGGGACAGGGGGGCTACCAACTAATGAAAAACTGTTTTTT. The encoded protein is CASAGTGGLPTNEKLFF. The full variable domain, rest sourced from reference TRBV12-5 and TRBJ1-4, is DARVTQTPRHKVTEMGQEVTMRCQPILGHNTVFWYRQTMMQGLELLAYFRNRAPLDDSGMPKDRFSAEMPDATLATLKIQPSEPRDSAVYFCASAGTGGLPTNEKLFFGSGTQLSVL.

This sequence joins TRBV5-1 and TRBJ1-1; possibly TRBD1 for D (5 bases). Trimming removed 2 bases from V and 0 bases from J, with 14 bases in between. The CDR3 covers 16 residues. Germline V lookup: CDR1 SGHRS, CDR2 YFSETQ. In DNA form, the CDR3 reads TGCGCCAGCAGCTTTTATAGGGGCGGCCTGAACACTGAAGCTTTCTTT. Encoded protein: CASSFYRGGLNTEAFF. The full variable domain, completed using reference TRBV5-1 and TRBJ1-1, is KAGVTQTPRYLIKTRGQQVTLSCSPISGHRSVSWYQQTPGQGLQFLFEYFSETQRNKGNFPGRFSGRQFSNSRSEMNVSTLELGDSALYLCASSFYRGGLNTEAFFGQGTRLTVV.

The rearrangement uses TRBV30 and TRBJ2-1; 8 positions match TRBD2. The germline V gene encodes CDR1 GTSNPN and CDR2 SVGIG (reference sequence). This CDR3 has 12 residues. V trimming: 2 bases; J trimming: 9 bases; junction bases outside the gene matches: 3. The CDR3 DNA is TGTGCCTGGAGTTTAGCGGGATTTGAGCAGTTCTTC. Residues: CAWSLAGFEQFF.

The chain has TRBV5-6 and TRBJ2-2; TRBD1 is a possible D gene (5 bases). The germline gives CDR1 SGHDT, CDR2 YYEEEE. This CDR3 is built from 15 residues. The V end lost 4 bases, the J end lost 1 base, and 11 bases lay between the germline ends. CDR3 in amino acids: CASSPATGNTGELFF. DNA of the CDR3: TGTGCCAGCAGCCCCGCAACAGGGAACACCGGGGAGCTGTTTTTT.

This chain uses TRBV5-6 with TRBJ2-1; D is possibly TRBD2 (5 bases). Germline lookup yields CDR1 SGHDT and CDR2 YYEEEE. The ends were cut back, 3 bases at V and 11 bases at J, with 9 bases in the middle. The CDR3 spans 11 residues. DNA for the CDR3: TGTGCCAGCAGCTCCCGGGATCAGCAGTTCTTC. Protein: CASSSRDQQFF.

This chain joins TRBV4-3 and TRBJ1-5; 8 positions match TRBD1. Trimming cost V 4 bases and J 7 bases; bases outside gene matches: 6. The CDR3 loop spans 14 amino acids. Per the germline V gene, CDR1 is LGHNA and CDR2 is YSLEER. The CDR3 DNA sequence: TGCGCCAGCAGCCCGGACAGGGACGGGCAGCCCCAGCATTTT. As protein: CASSPDRDGQPQHF.

V gene TRBV7-3 combines with J gene TRBJ2-1; 7 positions agree with TRBD2. After removal of 4 bases from V and 7 bases from J, the junction contained 7 bases not matched to a gene. The CDR3 sequence is 14 residues long. CDR1 is SGHTA, CDR2 FQGTGA, per germline. Here the CDR3 reads CASSSGLQGNEQFF. CDR3 in DNA: TGTGCCAGCAGCTCGGGACTACAAGGGAATGAGCAGTTCTTC.

This chain connects TRBV6-5 to TRBJ1-1; TRBD1 is a possible D gene (6 bases). The CDR3 spans 14 residues. Germline V gene data show CDR1 as MNHEY and CDR2 as SVGAGI. V gave up 6 bases and J gave up 5 bases, with 16 bases separating them. CDR3: CASSPRKGGTEAFF. DNA for the CDR3: TGTGCCAGCAGCCCTCGAAAGGGGGGGACTGAAGCTTTCTTT.

The chain carries TRBV27 and TRBJ1-5; TRBD1 agrees at 8 bases. This CDR3 region has 14 residues. The V segment lost 2 bases and the J segment 7 bases; nucleotides outside the gene matches: 4. Germline values: CDR1 MNHEY, CDR2 SMNVEV (reference sequence). CDR3 loop: CASSLDYRGQPQHF. CDR3 DNA sequence: TGTGCCAGCAGTTTAGACTACAGGGGGCAGCCCCAGCATTTT.

This chain links TRBV19 with TRBJ1-6; possibly TRBD1 for D (6 bases). The CDR3 is 16 amino acids. CDR1 and CDR2 from the germline V gene are LNHDA and SQIVND (reference sequence). Deletions cut 5 bases from V and 8 bases from J, with 19 bases between. CDR3 DNA sequence: TGTGCCAGTAGTTCCTCCCCTCAGGGGCGGCATTCACCCCTCCACTTT. This encodes CASSSSPQGRHSPLHF.

This sequence joins TRBV18 and TRBJ2-7; D gene uncertain. In germline, CDR1 is KGHSH, CDR2 LQKENI. The CDR3 runs to 15 residues. Trimming shortened V by 2 bases and J by 4 bases, and 15 bases separated the two germline ends. The CDR3 loop reads CASSPNQARSYEQYV. The CDR3 nucleotides read TGTGCCAGCTCACCAAATCAGGCCCGGTCTTACGAGCAGTACGTC.

This chain uses TRBV19 with TRBJ1-5; TRBD1 matches at 7 bases. V gave up 9 bases and J gave up 2 bases; unmatched junction bases: 4. The germline V gene has CDR1 LNHDA and CDR2 SQIVND (reference sequence). The CDR3 sequence is 13 residues long. CDR3 in amino acids: CASRDRGNQPQHF. The DNA for the CDR3 is TGTGCCAGCCGGGACAGAGGCAATCAGCCCCAGCATTTT.

This chain links TRBV18 with TRBJ1-1; unclear D gene. The CDR3 contains 13 residues. The V gene lost 4 bases and the J gene lost 0 bases, with 6 bases spanning the gap. The germline CDR1 and CDR2 sequences are KGHSH and LQKENI. CDR3 loop: CASSLAVNTEAFF. CDR3 in DNA: TGTGCCAGCTCACTCGCAGTGAACACTGAAGCTTTCTTT.

The chain uses TRBV27 and TRBJ1-5, with 7 bases lining up with TRBD1. The CDR3 sequence is 13 residues long. The J segment lost 7 bases and the V segment lost 6 bases, leaving 6 bases of the junction unmatched. In germline, CDR1 is MNHEY, CDR2 SMNVEV (reference sequence). CDR3 in amino acids: CASSQDRDQPQHF. In DNA form, the CDR3 reads TGTGCCAGCAGCCAAGACAGGGACCAGCCCCAGCATTTT.

The chain is built from TRBV6-5 and TRBJ1-3; D is unresolved. V dropped 2 bases and J dropped 2 bases, with 10 bases sitting between them. Germline V CDR1 and CDR2: MNHEY, SVGAGI. The CDR3 length is 15 residues. CDR3 region: CASSYAGEPGNTIYF. The CDR3 nucleotides read TGTGCCAGCAGTTACGCCGGGGAGCCTGGAAACACCATATATTTT.

The rearrangement uses TRBV12-5 and TRBJ1-1; tentatively, D is TRBD1 (5 bases). Trimming left V 6 bases short and J 0 bases short, with 8 bases between. The CDR3 covers 13 residues. Germline V gene lookup returns CDR1 LGHNT and CDR2 FRNRAP. CDR3 region: CASGEGLNTEAFF. In DNA form, the CDR3 reads TGTGCTAGTGGGGAGGGGCTGAACACTGAAGCTTTCTTT.

The J gene is TRBJ2-1, the V gene TRBV30; D unclear. Trimming took off 4 bases at V and 8 bases at J, with 18 bases between the two ends. The CDR3 loop spans 14 amino acids. Per germline, CDR1 GTSNPN and CDR2 SVGIG (reference sequence). The DNA of the CDR3 is TGTGCCTGGAAGGCTAGAGGATCCTGGGATGAGCAGTTCTTC. Protein: CAWKARGSWDEQFF.

The CDR3, as DNA: TGTGCCAGCAGCGCACTAGCGGGACTTTCCTACGAGCAGTACTTC. It yields the protein CASSALAGLSYEQYF. The V gene is TRBV9, the J gene TRBJ2-7; 10 nucleotides match TRBD2. Germline V gives CDR1 SGDLS, CDR2 YYNGEE. The CDR3 sequence is 15 residues long. Trimming at V came to 3 bases and at J to 1 base, leaving 4 bases not matched to a gene. Full variable domain (rest looked up from reference TRBV9 and TRBJ2-7): DSGVTQTPKHLITATGQRVTLRCSPRSGDLSVYWYQQSLDQGLQFLIQYYNGEERAKGNILERFSAQQFPDLHSELNLSSLELGDSALYFCASSALAGLSYEQYFGPGTRLTVT.

This chain joins TRBV19 and TRBJ2-7, with TRBD2 matching over 7 bases. V lost 0 bases and J lost 3; bases outside the gene matches: 2. From germline, CDR1 is LNHDA and CDR2 SQIVND (reference sequence). CDR3 length: 14 amino acids. The CDR3 is CASSIEGGYYEQYF. The CDR3, as DNA: TGTGCCAGTAGTATAGAGGGGGGGTACTACGAGCAGTACTTC.

The rearrangement links TRBV6-5 to TRBJ2-7; 7 bases align to TRBD2. V shed 0 bases, J shed 2 bases, and the junction held 1 base outside the gene matches. Germline CDR1 reads MNHEY; CDR2 reads SVGAGI. CDR3 length: 14 residues. CDR3 DNA: TGTGCCAGCAGTTACTCGGGGAGGGCCTACGAGCAGTACTTC. It codes for CASSYSGRAYEQYF.